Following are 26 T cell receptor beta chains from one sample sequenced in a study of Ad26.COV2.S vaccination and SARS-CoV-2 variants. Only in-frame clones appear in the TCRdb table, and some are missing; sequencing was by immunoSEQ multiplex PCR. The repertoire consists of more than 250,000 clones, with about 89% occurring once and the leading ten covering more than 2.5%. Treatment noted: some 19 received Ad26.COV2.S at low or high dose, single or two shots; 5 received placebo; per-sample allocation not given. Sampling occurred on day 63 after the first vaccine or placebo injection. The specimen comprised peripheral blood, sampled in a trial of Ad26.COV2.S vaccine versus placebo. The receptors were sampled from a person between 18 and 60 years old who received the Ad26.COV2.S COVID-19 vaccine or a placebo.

CDR3 in amino acids: CASSLDRFAGELFF. The CDR3 nucleotides read TGTGCCAGCAGCTTGGACAGGTTCGCCGGGGAGCTGTTTTTT. V and J are TRBV5-4 and TRBJ2-2; D perhaps matches TRBD1 (5 bases). V dropped 0 bases and J dropped 6 bases, with 9 bases sitting between them. The CDR3 sequence is 14 residues long. Germline V gene sequence: CDR1 SGHNT, CDR2 YYREEE (reference sequence).

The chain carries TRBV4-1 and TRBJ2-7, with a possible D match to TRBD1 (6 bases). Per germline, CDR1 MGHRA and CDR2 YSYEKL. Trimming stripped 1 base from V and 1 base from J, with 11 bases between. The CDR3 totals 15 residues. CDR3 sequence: CASSQALQGSYEQYF. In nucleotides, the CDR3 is TGCGCCAGCAGCCAAGCTTTGCAGGGGTCCTACGAGCAGTACTTC.

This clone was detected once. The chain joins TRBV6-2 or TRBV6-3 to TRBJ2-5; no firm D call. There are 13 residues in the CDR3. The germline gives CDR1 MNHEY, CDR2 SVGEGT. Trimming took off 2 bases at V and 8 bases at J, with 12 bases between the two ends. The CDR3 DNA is TGTGCCAGCAGTTACGGCTTATGGGCTACCCAGTACTTC. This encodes CASSYGLWATQYF.

CDR3 in amino acids: CASSGDQGGNEQYF. The CDR3 nucleotides are TGTGCCAGCAGCGGGGACCAGGGGGGTAACGAGCAGTACTTC. This rearrangement joins TRBV7-9 to TRBJ2-7; tentatively, D is TRBD1 (7 bases). Germline-derived CDR1 and CDR2 are SEHNR and FQNEAQ (reference sequence). The ends were cut back, 5 bases at V and 5 bases at J, with 16 bases in the middle. This CDR3 spans 14 amino acids.

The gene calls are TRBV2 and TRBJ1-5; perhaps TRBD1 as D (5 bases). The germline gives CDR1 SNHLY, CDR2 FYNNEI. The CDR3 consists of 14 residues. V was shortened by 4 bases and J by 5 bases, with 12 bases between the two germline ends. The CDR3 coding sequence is TGTGCCAGCAGTGTTACGACAGAAGATCAGCCCCAGCATTTT. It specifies CASSVTTEDQPQHF. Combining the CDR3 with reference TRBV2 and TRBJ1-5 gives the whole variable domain EPEVTQTPSHQVTQMGQEVILRCVPISNHLYFYWYRQILGQKVEFLVSFYNNEISEKSEIFDDQFSVERPDGSNFTLKIRSTKLEDSAMYFCASSVTTEDQPQHFGDGTRLSIL.

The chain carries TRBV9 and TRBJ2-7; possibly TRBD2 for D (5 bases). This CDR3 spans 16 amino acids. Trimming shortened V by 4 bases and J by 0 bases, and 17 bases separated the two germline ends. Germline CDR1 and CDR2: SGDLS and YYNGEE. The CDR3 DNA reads TGTGCCAGCAGCCTGGACTCGGGGTCTCCCTCCTACGAGCAGTACTTC. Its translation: CASSLDSGSPSYEQYF.

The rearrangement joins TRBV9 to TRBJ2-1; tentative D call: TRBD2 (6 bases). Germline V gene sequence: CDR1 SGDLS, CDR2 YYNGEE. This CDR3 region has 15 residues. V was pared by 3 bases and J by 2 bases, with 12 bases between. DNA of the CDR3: TGTGCCAGCAGCGCCCGGGACTTTCCCTACAATGAGCAGTTCTTC. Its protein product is CASSARDFPYNEQFF.

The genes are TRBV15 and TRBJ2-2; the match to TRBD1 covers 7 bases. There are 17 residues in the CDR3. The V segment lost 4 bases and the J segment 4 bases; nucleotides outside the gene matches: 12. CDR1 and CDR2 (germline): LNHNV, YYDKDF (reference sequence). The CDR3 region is CATSKQQGNLGTGELFF. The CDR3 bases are TGTGCCACCAGCAAGCAACAGGGGAACCTGGGCACCGGGGAGCTGTTTTTT.

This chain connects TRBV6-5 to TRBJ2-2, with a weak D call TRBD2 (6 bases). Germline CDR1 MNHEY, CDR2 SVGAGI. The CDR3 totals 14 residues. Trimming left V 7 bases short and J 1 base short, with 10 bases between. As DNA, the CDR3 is TGTGCCAGCAAACGGGGGTGGAACACCGGGGAGCTGTTTTTT. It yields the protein CASKRGWNTGELFF.

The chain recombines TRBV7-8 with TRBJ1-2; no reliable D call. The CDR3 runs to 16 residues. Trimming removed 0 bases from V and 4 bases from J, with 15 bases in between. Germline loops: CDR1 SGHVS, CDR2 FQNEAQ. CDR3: CASSLAGSGTTYGYTF. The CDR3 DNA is TGTGCCAGCAGCTTAGCCGGGAGTGGCACCACCTATGGCTACACCTTC.

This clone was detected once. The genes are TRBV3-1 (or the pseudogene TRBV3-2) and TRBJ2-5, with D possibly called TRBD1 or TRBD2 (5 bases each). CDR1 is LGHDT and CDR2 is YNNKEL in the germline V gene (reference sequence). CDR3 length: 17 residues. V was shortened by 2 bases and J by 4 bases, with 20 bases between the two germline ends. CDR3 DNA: TGTGCCAGCAGCCAACTCGCCCCGGGGACCGCGGTAGAGACCCAGTACTTC. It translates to CASSQLAPGTAVETQYF.

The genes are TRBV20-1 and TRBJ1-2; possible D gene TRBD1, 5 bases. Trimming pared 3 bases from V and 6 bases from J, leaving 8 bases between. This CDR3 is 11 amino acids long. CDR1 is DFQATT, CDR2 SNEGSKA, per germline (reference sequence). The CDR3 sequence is CSASTGHGYTF. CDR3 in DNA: TGCAGTGCTAGTACGGGACATGGCTACACCTTC.

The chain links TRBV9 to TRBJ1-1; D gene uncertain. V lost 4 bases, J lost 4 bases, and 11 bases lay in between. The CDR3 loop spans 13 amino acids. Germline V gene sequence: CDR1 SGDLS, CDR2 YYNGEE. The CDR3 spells CASSPPGSTEAFF. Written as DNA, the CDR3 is TGTGCCAGCAGCCCCCCTGGTAGCACTGAAGCTTTCTTT.

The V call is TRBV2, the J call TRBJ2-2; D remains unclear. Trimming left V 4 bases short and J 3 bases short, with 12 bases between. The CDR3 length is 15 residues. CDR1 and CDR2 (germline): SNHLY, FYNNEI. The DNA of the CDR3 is TGTGCCAGCAGTGTCCAAAATCGTGACACCGGGGAGCTGTTTTTT. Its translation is CASSVQNRDTGELFF.

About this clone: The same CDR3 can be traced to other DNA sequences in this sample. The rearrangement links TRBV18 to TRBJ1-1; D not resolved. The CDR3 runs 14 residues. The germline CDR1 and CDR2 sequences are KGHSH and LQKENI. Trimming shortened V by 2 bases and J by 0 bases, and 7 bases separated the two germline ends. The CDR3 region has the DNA TGTGCCAGCTCACCAAGCAGGATGAACACTGAAGCTTTCTTT. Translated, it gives CASSPSRMNTEAFF.

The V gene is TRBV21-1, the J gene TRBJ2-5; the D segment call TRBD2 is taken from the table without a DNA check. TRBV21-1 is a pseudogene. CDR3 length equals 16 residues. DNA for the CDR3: TGTGCCAGCAGCAAAGGTGGGGCGCGGGGCCAAGAGACCCAGTACTTC. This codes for CASSKGGARGQETQYF.

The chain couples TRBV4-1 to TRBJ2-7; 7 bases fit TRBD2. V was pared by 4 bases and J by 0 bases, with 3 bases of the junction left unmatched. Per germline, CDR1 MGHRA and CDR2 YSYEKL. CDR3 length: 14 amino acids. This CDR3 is CASSLRDYSYEQYF. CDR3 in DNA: TGCGCCAGCAGCCTCCGGGACTACTCCTACGAGCAGTACTTC.

The CDR3 is CASSVEQAIEAFF. CDR3 nucleotide sequence: TGTGCCAGCAGTGTGGAGCAGGCGATTGAAGCTTTCTTT. The chain has TRBV2 and TRBJ1-1, with D unresolved. The CDR3 is 13 amino acids. Germline loops: CDR1 SNHLY, CDR2 FYNNEI. V shed 4 bases and J shed 7 bases, with 13 bases lying between them.

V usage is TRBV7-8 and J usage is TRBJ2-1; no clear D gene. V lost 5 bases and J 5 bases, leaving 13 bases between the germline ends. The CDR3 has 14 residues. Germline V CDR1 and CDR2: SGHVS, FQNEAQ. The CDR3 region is CASSLDLRNNEQFF. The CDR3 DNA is TGTGCCAGCAGCCTAGATTTGAGGAACAATGAGCAGTTCTTC. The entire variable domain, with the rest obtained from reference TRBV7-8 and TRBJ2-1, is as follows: GAGVSQSPRYKVAKRGQDVALRCDPISGHVSLFWYQQALGQGPEFLTYFQNEAQLDKSGLPSDRFFAERPEGSVSTLKIQRTQQEDSAVYLCASSLDLRNNEQFFGPGTRLTVL.

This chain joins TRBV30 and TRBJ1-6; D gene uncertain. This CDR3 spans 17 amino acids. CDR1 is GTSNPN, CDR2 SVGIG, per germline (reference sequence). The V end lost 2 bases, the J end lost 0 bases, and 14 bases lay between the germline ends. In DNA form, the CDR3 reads TGTGCCTGGAGTCTTACTGTGAGGAGCTCCTATAATTCACCCCTCCACTTT. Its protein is CAWSLTVRSSYNSPLHF.

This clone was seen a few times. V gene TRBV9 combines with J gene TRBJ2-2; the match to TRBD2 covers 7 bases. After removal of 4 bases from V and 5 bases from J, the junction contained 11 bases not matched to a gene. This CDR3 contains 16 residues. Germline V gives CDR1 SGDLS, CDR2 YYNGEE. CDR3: CASSPPVRGGTGELFF. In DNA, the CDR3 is TGTGCCAGCAGCCCCCCTGTCCGGGGAGGGACCGGGGAGCTGTTTTTT. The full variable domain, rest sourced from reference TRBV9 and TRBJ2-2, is DSGVTQTPKHLITATGQRVTLRCSPRSGDLSVYWYQQSLDQGLQFLIQYYNGEERAKGNILERFSAQQFPDLHSELNLSSLELGDSALYFCASSPPVRGGTGELFFGEGSRLTVL.

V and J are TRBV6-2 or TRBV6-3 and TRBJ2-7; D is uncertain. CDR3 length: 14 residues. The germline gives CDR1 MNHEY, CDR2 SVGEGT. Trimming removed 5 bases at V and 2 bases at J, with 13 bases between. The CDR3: CASSQTFGPYEQYF. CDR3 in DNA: TGTGCCAGCAGTCAAACTTTCGGCCCCTACGAGCAGTACTTC.

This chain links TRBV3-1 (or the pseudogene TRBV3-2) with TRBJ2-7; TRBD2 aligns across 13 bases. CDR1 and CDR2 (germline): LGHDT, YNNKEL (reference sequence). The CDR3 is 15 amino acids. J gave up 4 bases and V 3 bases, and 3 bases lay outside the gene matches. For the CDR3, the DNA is TGTGCCAGCAGCCACCCACTAGCGGGAGGGTACGAGCAGTACTTC. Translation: CASSHPLAGGYEQYF.

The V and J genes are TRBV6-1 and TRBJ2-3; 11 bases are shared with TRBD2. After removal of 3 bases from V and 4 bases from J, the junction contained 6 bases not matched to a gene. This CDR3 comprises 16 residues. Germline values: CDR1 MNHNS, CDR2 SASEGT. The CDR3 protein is CASSDSGGASADTQYF. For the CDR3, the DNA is TGTGCCAGCAGTGATAGCGGGGGGGCCAGCGCAGATACGCAGTATTTT.

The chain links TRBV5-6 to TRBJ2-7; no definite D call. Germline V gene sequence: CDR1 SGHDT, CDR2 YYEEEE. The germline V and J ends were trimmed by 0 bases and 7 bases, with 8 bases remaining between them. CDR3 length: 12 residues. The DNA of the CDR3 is TGTGCCAGCAGCTTGGGAGCAAGGGAGCAGTACTTC. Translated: CASSLGAREQYF.

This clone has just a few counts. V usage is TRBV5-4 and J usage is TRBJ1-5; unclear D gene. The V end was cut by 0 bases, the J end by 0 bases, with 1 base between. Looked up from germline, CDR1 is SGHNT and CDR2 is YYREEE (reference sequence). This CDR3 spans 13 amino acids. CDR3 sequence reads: CASSLDSNQPQHF. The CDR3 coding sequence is TGTGCCAGCAGCTTGGATAGCAATCAGCCCCAGCATTTT.